This T cell receptor beta chain was observed in a study of intratumoral heterogeneity in liver cancer. For the study in its entirety: Across the full approximately 14-patient cohort, most patients were male and the median age was approximately 65 years. The study combined RNA-seq, DNA sequencing, TCR-seq and SNP array data from multiple regions of hepatocellular carcinoma specimens to study intratumor heterogeneity. The full cohort included 70 or so multiregional samples from approximately 14 HCC patients, consisting of roughly 50 tumoral regions and some 20 adjacent nontumoral regions. General conclusions and limits of the study: The authors acknowledged a relatively low patient number and under-sampled tumor-infiltrating lymphocyte representation as limitations. No significant difference in overall T cell clonality was found between tumor regions within either sequenced patient. TCR sequencing was reported to confirm the RNA-seq-based estimates of regional differences in tumor-infiltrating lymphocyte burden. In each sequenced patient, tumor region a showed significantly more unique T-cell clonal expansions than tumor region b.

Samples with the label H were taken from distinct, geographically separated regions of the hepatocellular carcinoma nodule. All patients had early-stage hepatocellular carcinoma and received no therapy before surgical resection. Sampled areas lacked macroscopic evidence of necrosis or hemorrhage. Multiple regions from a couple of patients underwent TCR sequencing (ImmunoSeq). Frozen resection tissue samples were collected at a distance of at least 1 cm from each other. Genomic DNA was extracted from bulk tissue using the DNeasy blood and tissue kit. Comment on this clone: The antigen it binds to is not known. Qualities for individual bases were not recorded, and no much larger clone is one base off.

Its CDR3 holds 19 amino acids, cysteine through phenylalanine. The only DNA kept is the CDR3, 57 bases in frame from the first base. The germline V gene specifies LGHNT as CDR1 and FRNRAP as CDR2. V and J lose 0 bases and 0 bases, and a span of 20 bases separates them. Using the immunoSEQ assay, the TCR beta chain CDR3 regions were sequenced from genomic DNA. Primers annealing to V and J segments amplified rearranged VDJ segments. As for the authors' bioinformatics: Clonality and richness metrics were computed with the ImmunoSeq Analyzer software. Differentially abundant clones between regions were identified using Fisher's exact test plus a beta-binomial method for added stringency. TCRdb re-hosts the immuneACCESS table, in-frame sequences only. Its copies lack some clones; in the studies checked, an unresolved V gene accounts for under half of them, and the cause for the rest is not known. Clonal size and the V and J genes are those of that table, whereas D and trimming came from the DNA. The sample yields several thousand clones; approximately 60% were counted once. The top ten hold more than 11% of the sample.

Specimen: tumor tissue, collected before any cancer treatment. The receptor comes from a man between 65 and 85 years old with hepatocellular carcinoma. The V and J genes are TRBV12-5 and TRBJ1-1, with a tentative D gene TRBD1 over 5 matching bases. In nucleotide form, the sequence is TGTGCTAGTGGTTTGGTACTCCAGGGCCACATTTTCATGAACACTGAAGCTTTCTTT. This encodes CASGLVLQGHIFMNTEAFF. Outside the CDR3, residues come from the reference TRBV12-5 and TRBJ1-1 proteins, so the full variable domain is: DARVTQTPRHKVTEMGQEVTMRCQPILGHNTVFWYRQTMMQGLELLAYFRNRAPLDDSGMPKDRFSAEMPDATLATLKIQPSEPRDSAVYFCASGLVLQGHIFMNTEAFFGQGTRLTVV.